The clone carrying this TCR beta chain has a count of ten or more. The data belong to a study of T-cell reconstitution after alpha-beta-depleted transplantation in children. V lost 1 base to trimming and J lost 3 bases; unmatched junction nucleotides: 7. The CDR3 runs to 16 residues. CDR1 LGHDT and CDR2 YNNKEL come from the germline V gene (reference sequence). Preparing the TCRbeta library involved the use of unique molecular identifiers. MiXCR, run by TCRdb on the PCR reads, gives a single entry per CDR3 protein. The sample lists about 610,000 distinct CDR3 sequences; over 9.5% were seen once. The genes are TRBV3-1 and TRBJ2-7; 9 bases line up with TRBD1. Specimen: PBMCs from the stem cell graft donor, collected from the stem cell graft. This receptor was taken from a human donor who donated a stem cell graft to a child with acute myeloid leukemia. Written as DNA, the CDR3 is TGTGCCAGCAGCCAAGTCCGGGACAGGGTAGACTACGAGCAGTACTTC. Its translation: CASSQVRDRVDYEQYF.